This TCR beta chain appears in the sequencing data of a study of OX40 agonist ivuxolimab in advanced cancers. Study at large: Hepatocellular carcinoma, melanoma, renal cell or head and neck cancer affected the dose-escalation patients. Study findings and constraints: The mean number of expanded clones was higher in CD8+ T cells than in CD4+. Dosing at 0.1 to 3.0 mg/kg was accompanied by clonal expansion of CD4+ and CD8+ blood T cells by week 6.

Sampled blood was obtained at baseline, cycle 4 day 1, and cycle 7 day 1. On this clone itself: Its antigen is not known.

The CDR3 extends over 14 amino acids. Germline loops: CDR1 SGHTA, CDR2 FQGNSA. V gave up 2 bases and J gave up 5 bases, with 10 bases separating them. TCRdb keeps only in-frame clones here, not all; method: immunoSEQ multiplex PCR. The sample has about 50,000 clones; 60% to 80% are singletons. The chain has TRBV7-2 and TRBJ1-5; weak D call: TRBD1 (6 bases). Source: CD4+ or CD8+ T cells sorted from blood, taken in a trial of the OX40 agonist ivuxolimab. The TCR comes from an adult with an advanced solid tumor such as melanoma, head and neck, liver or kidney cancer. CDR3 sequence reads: CASSLRGGDQPQHF. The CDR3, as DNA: TGTGCCAGCAGCTTAAGGGGGGGGGATCAGCCCCAGCATTTT.